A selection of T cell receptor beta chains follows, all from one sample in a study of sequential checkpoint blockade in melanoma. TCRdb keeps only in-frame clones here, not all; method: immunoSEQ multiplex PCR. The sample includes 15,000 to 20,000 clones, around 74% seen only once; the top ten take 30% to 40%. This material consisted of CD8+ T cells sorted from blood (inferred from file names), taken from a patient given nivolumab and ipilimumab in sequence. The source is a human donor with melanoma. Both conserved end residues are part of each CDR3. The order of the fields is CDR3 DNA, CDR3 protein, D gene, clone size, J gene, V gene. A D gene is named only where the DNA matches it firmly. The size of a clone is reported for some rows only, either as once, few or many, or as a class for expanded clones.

TGTGCCAGCAGCGTTGGGGCAGCGAACACCGGGGAGCTGTTTTTT CASSVGAANTGELFF NA NA TRBJ2-2 TRBV9
TGTGCCAGTAGTCCCCAGGGGGAGGCAGAGACCCAGTACTTC CASSPQGEAETQYF NA NA TRBJ2-5 TRBV19
TGTGCCAGCAGTTTTAACGAGGGATACAATGAGCAGTTCTTC CASSFNEGYNEQFF NA NA TRBJ2-1 TRBV27
TGTGCCAGCAGCTTAGACAGGAAGAATCAGCCCCAGCATTTT CASSLDRKNQPQHF NA NA TRBJ1-5 TRBV11-2
TGTGCCAGCAGCTTATTAGCAAGGAGGGGATTTGACTATGGCTACACCTTC CASSLLARRGFDYGYTF NA once TRBJ1-2 TRBV7-2
TGCGCCAGCAGCCAGGGGGGAGTAGGCTACGAGCAGTACTTC CASSQGGVGYEQYF NA once TRBJ2-7 TRBV4-3
TGTGCCTGGAGAGGGCAGGGGGAGGCGGAGACCCAGTACTTC CAWRGQGEAETQYF NA NA TRBJ2-5 TRBV30
TGTGCCAGCAGTCTCACAGGGGGCACAGATACGCAGTATTTT CASSLTGGTDTQYF TRBD1 NA TRBJ2-3 TRBV14
TGTGCCAGCAGCTTAGGGGACAGTTTAGTCCACGAGCAGTACTTC CASSLGDSLVHEQYF TRBD1 NA TRBJ2-7 TRBV5-4
TGCGCCAGCAGCCAAGATAGGGGTACAACCTACGAGCAGTACTTC CASSQDRGTTYEQYF NA NA TRBJ2-7 TRBV4-1
TGTGCCACCAGCAGAGGGCCTAGCGGAAACAATGAGCAGTTCTTC CATSRGPSGNNEQFF TRBD2 NA TRBJ2-1 TRBV15
TGTGCCAGCAGCCCAAGGTCAGGGCTGGGGACTGAAGCTTTCTTT CASSPRSGLGTEAFF NA NA TRBJ1-1 TRBV7-9
TGTGCCAGCAGCCACCCCCGGGTGGGGGGACCTTCGGGGGACACTGAAGCTTTCTTT CASSHPRVGGPSGDTEAFF NA NA TRBJ1-1 TRBV16
TGTGCCACCATCCCGGGACTAGCAGTTTACAATGAGCAGTTCTTC CATIPGLAVYNEQFF TRBD2 NA TRBJ2-1 TRBV28
TGTGCCAGTCTCCAGGCCGGGGAGCTGTTTTTT CASLQAGELFF NA NA TRBJ2-2 TRBV19
TGTGCCTGGACTAGCGGGAGCACAGATACGCAGTATTTT CAWTSGSTDTQYF TRBD2 NA TRBJ2-3 TRBV30
TGTGCCAGCAGTTACTCACATGTCTACGAGCAGTACTTC CASSYSHVYEQYF NA NA TRBJ2-7 TRBV6-5
TGTGCCAGCGAACCAGTGGAGAAAAGCTCCTACGAGCAGTACTTC CASEPVEKSSYEQYF NA NA TRBJ2-7 TRBV7-9
TGCGCCAGCAGCCAGGAGGGACTAGCGGGGAGCTCCTACAATGAGCAGTTCTTC CASSQEGLAGSSYNEQFF TRBD2 NA TRBJ2-1 TRBV4-3
TGTGCCAGCAGCTCACGATACGGGCTAGCGGCCTACGAGCAGTACTTC CASSSRYGLAAYEQYF TRBD2 NA TRBJ2-7 TRBV7-2
TGTGCCAGCAGCTTCCCGGGGGACGAGCAGTACTTC CASSFPGDEQYF NA NA TRBJ2-7 TRBV7-9
TGTGCCAGCAGTATAAGAGGGGGACTAGCGGGTTTCTACGAGCAGTACTTC CASSIRGGLAGFYEQYF TRBD2 NA TRBJ2-7 TRBV27
TGTGCCAGCAGCGGCAGGGTTTTACAGGACGGAGCTAACTATGGCTACACCTTC CASSGRVLQDGANYGYTF NA NA TRBJ1-2 TRBV7-9
TGTGCCAGCAGCACCGGCCGAGGCAATGAGCAGTTCTTC CASSTGRGNEQFF NA NA TRBJ2-1 TRBV9
TGTGCCAGCACCCGAAGCGACGGATACGAGCAGTACTTC CASTRSDGYEQYF NA few TRBJ2-7 TRBV2
TGTGCCAGCAAACCGGGAACCTCAGTTGAAAAACTGTTTTTT CASKPGTSVEKLFF NA NA TRBJ1-4 TRBV27
TGTGCCAGTAGTAAGACAGGGAACCCAGATACGCAGTATTTT CASSKTGNPDTQYF TRBD1 NA TRBJ2-3 TRBV19
TGTGCCAGTAGGCCGGACTGGTACAATGAGCAGTTCTTC CASRPDWYNEQFF NA NA TRBJ2-1 TRBV19
TGTGCCAGCAGCGCCGGTCCGGATTCACCCCTCCACTTT CASSAGPDSPLHF NA NA TRBJ1-6 TRBV9
TGTGCCAGCAGCCCTACAGGGAACACTGAAGCTTTCTTT CASSPTGNTEAFF NA NA TRBJ1-1 TRBV7-2
TGTGCCTGGAGGGGCCCGGGGAATGAGCAGTTCTTC CAWRGPGNEQFF NA NA TRBJ2-1 TRBV30
TGTGCCAGCAGCTACCGTGACAGGGCTAATGAGCAGTTCTTC CASSYRDRANEQFF TRBD1 once TRBJ2-1 TRBV7-9
TGTGCCAGCAGTTACGAGTTGACAGGATCCTACGAGCAGTACTTC CASSYELTGSYEQYF NA few TRBJ2-7 TRBV6-5
TGTGCCAGCAGTCCGGGGGTCTCCTACGAGCAGTACTTC CASSPGVSYEQYF NA NA TRBJ2-7 TRBV27
TGTGCCAGCAGCTTAGAGGACACAGTTGGAAACACCATATATTTT CASSLEDTVGNTIYF NA NA TRBJ1-3 TRBV13
TGCGCCAGCAGCCAGGACAGGGGGAACGCCTACGAGCAGTACTTC CASSQDRGNAYEQYF TRBD1 NA TRBJ2-7 TRBV4-3
TGTGCCAGCAGTGACTCCCACTTCCAGGGGGAGACAGATACGCAGTATTTT CASSDSHFQGETDTQYF TRBD1 NA TRBJ2-3 TRBV6-4
TGTGCCAGCAGCTTAGGCCCGGGAGAGGTCGGGGAGCTGTTTTTT CASSLGPGEVGELFF NA NA TRBJ2-2 TRBV7-9
TGTGCCAGCAGTCCCCGATGGACTAGCGGAACACACGAGGCAGATACGCAGTATTTT CASSPRWTSGTHEADTQYF TRBD2 NA TRBJ2-3 TRBV28
TGTGCCAGCAGCCTTGGGGGGACTAGCGGGAGTTCAGATACGCAGTATTTT CASSLGGTSGSSDTQYF TRBD2 NA TRBJ2-3 TRBV9
TGTGCCAGCAGTCTAGCAGGGGCCGCCTACGAGCAGTACTTC CASSLAGAAYEQYF NA few TRBJ2-7 TRBV27
TGCGCCAGCAGCTTGGAGGGACTAGCGGGGCCCTACGAGCAGTACTTC CASSLEGLAGPYEQYF TRBD2 once TRBJ2-7 TRBV5-1
TGTGCCAGTGGACAGGGAAGAGAGCAGCCCCAGCATTTT CASGQGREQPQHF TRBD1 NA TRBJ1-5 TRBV6-5
TGTGCCAGCAGCCAAGCGGGAGACGTCTACGAGCAGTACTTC CASSQAGDVYEQYF NA NA TRBJ2-7 TRBV4-2
TGCGCCAGCAGTCGGGAAGGGGCGGGAGGCGCGAACACCGGGGAGCTGTTTTTT CASSREGAGGANTGELFF TRBD2 NA TRBJ2-2 TRBV5-1
TGTGCCAGCAGCTTGTCCAGGCCCTACGAGCAGTACTTC CASSLSRPYEQYF NA NA TRBJ2-7 TRBV7-9
TGTGCCAGCAGCGTAGCTTCGACAGGGAGTTCCTACGAGCAGTACTTC CASSVASTGSSYEQYF TRBD1 NA TRBJ2-7 TRBV9
TGTGCCTGGAGTGAAGGGGCGGCTGGCTACACCTTC CAWSEGAAGYTF NA NA TRBJ1-2 TRBV30
TGTGCCTGGAGTGTGATAGCGGGAGGGTACAATGAGCAGTTCTTC CAWSVIAGGYNEQFF TRBD2 NA TRBJ2-1 TRBV30
TGCAGCGTTTTTGTGACAGCAAACACTGAAGCTTTCTTT CSVFVTANTEAFF NA NA TRBJ1-1 TRBV29-1
TGTGCCAGCAGCTCCACCTCGGGTGGAGGGGGCGCGGGAGGCTACACCTTC CASSSTSGGGGAGGYTF TRBD1 NA TRBJ1-2 TRBV5-5